This T cell receptor beta chain was sequenced in a study of CD8+ T cells in alopecia areata. TCR sequencing used cDNA made by reverse transcription of extracted RNA. Using immunoSEQ multiplex PCR, the repertoire was profiled, and TCRdb retains in-frame clones only, with some absent. The data contain fewer than 200,000 clones, around 71% of them singletons. This clone has more than one count but fewer than ten. V gave up 7 bases and J gave up 4 bases; unmatched junction bases: 7. Per the germline V gene, CDR1 is SQVTM and CDR2 is ANQGSEA. There are 13 residues in the CDR3. The rearrangement joins TRBV29-1 to TRBJ1-2; 9 bases agree with TRBD1. The input for sequencing was CD8+ T cells sorted from blood, taken at week 0. This TCR was sampled from a human donor with alopecia areata. The CDR3 protein is CSARDRVIYGYTF. CDR3 nucleotides: TGCAGCGCCCGGGACAGGGTAATCTATGGCTACACCTTC.